Included here is one T cell receptor beta chain sequence, with context. Antigen: not known. Patients with autoimmune history or systemic immunosuppression were excluded. The data stem from a study of OX40 agonist ivuxolimab in advanced cancers. Study-level results: CD8+ T cells averaged more expanded clones than CD4+. Among the lowest peripheral clonal expansion occurred in 0.1-3.0 mg/kg partial responders. A proportion of nonresponders additionally exhibited low normalized T-cell clonal expansion.

The data were produced by immunoSEQ multiplex PCR, yet TCRdb's version contains in-frame clones alone and is incomplete. The table records tens of thousands of clones, about 88% of them present only once. The ends lost 0 bases at V and 0 bases at J; junction bases unmatched: 2. The CDR3 extends over 16 amino acids. CDR1 is SGHRS, CDR2 YFSETQ, per germline. This chain uses TRBV5-1 with TRBJ1-4; 7 bases line up with TRBD1. The sequence was collected from an adult with an advanced solid tumor such as melanoma, head and neck, liver or kidney cancer. The sample in question was CD4+ or CD8+ T cells sorted from blood, obtained in a trial of the OX40 agonist ivuxolimab. This CDR3 is CASSLGDRATNEKLFF. The DNA for the CDR3 is TGCGCCAGCAGCTTGGGAGACAGGGCAACTAATGAAAAACTGTTTTTT. Full variable domain (rest looked up from reference TRBV5-1 and TRBJ1-4): KAGVTQTPRYLIKTRGQQVTLSCSPISGHRSVSWYQQTPGQGLQFLFEYFSETQRNKGNFPGRFSGRQFSNSRSEMNVSTLELGDSALYLCASSLGDRATNEKLFFGSGTQLSVL.